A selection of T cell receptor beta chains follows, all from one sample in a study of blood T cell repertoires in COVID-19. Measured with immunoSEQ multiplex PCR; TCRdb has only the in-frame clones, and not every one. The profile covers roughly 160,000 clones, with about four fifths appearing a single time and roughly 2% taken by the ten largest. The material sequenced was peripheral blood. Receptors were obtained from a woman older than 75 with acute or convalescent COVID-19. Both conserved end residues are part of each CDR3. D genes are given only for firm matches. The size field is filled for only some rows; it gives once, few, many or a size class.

CDR3nt: TGTGCCAGCAGCGCCGATTCCCGGACAGGGGGCTTTAATTACGAGCAGTACTTC
CDR3aa: CASSADSRTGGFNYEQYF
d_gene: TRBD1
j_gene: TRBJ2-7
abundance: -
v_gene: TRBV9

CDR3nt: TGTGCCAGCAGTGAAGAAACTCGGGACAGGGTGAATGGCTACACCTTC
CDR3aa: CASSEETRDRVNGYTF
d_gene: TRBD1
j_gene: TRBJ1-2
abundance: -
v_gene: TRBV2

CDR3nt: TGTGCCAGCAGAAGCCTCGACAGGGCCGGGCACGGGGAGCTGTTTTTT
CDR3aa: CASRSLDRAGHGELFF
d_gene: TRBD1
j_gene: TRBJ2-2
abundance: -
v_gene: TRBV7-9

CDR3nt: TGTGCCAGCAGTCCTGGGACAGGGTCCCCTAACTATGGCTACACCTTC
CDR3aa: CASSPGTGSPNYGYTF
d_gene: TRBD1
j_gene: TRBJ1-2
abundance: -
v_gene: TRBV27

CDR3nt: TGTGCCAGCAGTACGAGAGCCGTTGACGGGGAGCTGTTTTTT
CDR3aa: CASSTRAVDGELFF
d_gene: -
j_gene: TRBJ2-2
abundance: few
v_gene: TRBV2

CDR3nt: TGCGCCAGCAGCTTCAGCCCCGACAGCGGGGACGGCTACACCTTC
CDR3aa: CASSFSPDSGDGYTF
d_gene: -
j_gene: TRBJ1-2
abundance: -
v_gene: TRBV5-1

CDR3nt: TGTGCCACCAGTGATTACCACCGCGGTTTGGGTGAGACCCAGTACTTC
CDR3aa: CATSDYHRGLGETQYF
d_gene: -
j_gene: TRBJ2-5
abundance: -
v_gene: TRBV24-1

CDR3nt: TGTGCCAGCTCCCCCGTGGCCGGGAAGAACACTGAAGCTTTCTTT
CDR3aa: CASSPVAGKNTEAFF
d_gene: -
j_gene: TRBJ1-1
abundance: -
v_gene: TRBV18

CDR3nt: TGTGCCAGCTCACGGGACACACCTAACTATGGCTACACCTTC
CDR3aa: CASSRDTPNYGYTF
d_gene: -
j_gene: TRBJ1-2
abundance: few
v_gene: TRBV18

CDR3nt: TGTGCCAGCAGCTTAGCCTCGCGGGGGAGCTCCTACAATGAGCAGTTCTTC
CDR3aa: CASSLASRGSSYNEQFF
d_gene: TRBD2
j_gene: TRBJ2-1
abundance: few
v_gene: TRBV11-2

CDR3nt: TGTGCCAGCTCACCAGAGACAGGGGAGTTATCTGAAGCTTTCTTT
CDR3aa: CASSPETGELSEAFF
d_gene: TRBD1
j_gene: TRBJ1-1
abundance: -
v_gene: TRBV18

CDR3nt: TGCAGCGTTGAAGATAAAGCGGGAGGGCCTTATACGCAGTATTTT
CDR3aa: CSVEDKAGGPYTQYF
d_gene: TRBD2
j_gene: TRBJ2-3
abundance: -
v_gene: TRBV29-1

CDR3nt: TGTGCCAGCAGCTCCGGGACTAGCGGGAGCCACGAGCAGTACTTC
CDR3aa: CASSSGTSGSHEQYF
d_gene: TRBD2
j_gene: TRBJ2-7
abundance: -
v_gene: TRBV11-2

CDR3nt: TGTGCCAGCAGCTTTCGCAAGGGACTATACGAGCAGTACTTC
CDR3aa: CASSFRKGLYEQYF
d_gene: TRBD2
j_gene: TRBJ2-7
abundance: -
v_gene: TRBV7-2

CDR3nt: TGTGCCAGCAGTTTGACGGGACAGGTCGGTCGCTATGGCTACACCTTC
CDR3aa: CASSLTGQVGRYGYTF
d_gene: TRBD1
j_gene: TRBJ1-2
abundance: -
v_gene: TRBV28

CDR3nt: TGTGCCAGCAGCCCCTCTACTAGCGGGAAGGTCCAAGAGACCCAGTACTTC
CDR3aa: CASSPSTSGKVQETQYF
d_gene: TRBD2
j_gene: TRBJ2-5
abundance: -
v_gene: TRBV9

CDR3nt: TGCAGCGTGGCTGACACCGCCTCTGGAAACACCATATATTTT
CDR3aa: CSVADTASGNTIYF
d_gene: -
j_gene: TRBJ1-3
abundance: -
v_gene: TRBV29-1

CDR3nt: TGTGCCAGTAGTCCGGGAGGGAATCAGCCCCAGCATTTT
CDR3aa: CASSPGGNQPQHF
d_gene: -
j_gene: TRBJ1-5
abundance: -
v_gene: TRBV19

CDR3nt: TGTGCCAGCAGCTTAGATCCGCGGGGATACGAGCAGTACTTC
CDR3aa: CASSLDPRGYEQYF
d_gene: -
j_gene: TRBJ2-7
abundance: -
v_gene: TRBV7-2

CDR3nt: TGTGCCAGCACCCGGGGTAGCGGGGCAGCCGAGACCCAGTACTTC
CDR3aa: CASTRGSGAAETQYF
d_gene: -
j_gene: TRBJ2-5
abundance: -
v_gene: TRBV21-1

CDR3nt: TGTGCCAGCAGTTTATGGTCCCCAGGGGGCGCCGGGAACACCGGGGAGCTGTTTTTT
CDR3aa: CASSLWSPGGAGNTGELFF
d_gene: TRBD1
j_gene: TRBJ2-2
abundance: -
v_gene: TRBV28

CDR3nt: TGTGCCAGCAGCCCATCGGGACAGGGGAAGACCCAGTACTTC
CDR3aa: CASSPSGQGKTQYF
d_gene: TRBD1
j_gene: TRBJ2-5
abundance: once
v_gene: TRBV7-2

CDR3nt: TGTGCTAGCAGTTACGGCGGGAGCAGAGATACGCAGTATTTT
CDR3aa: CASSYGGSRDTQYF
d_gene: TRBD2
j_gene: TRBJ2-3
abundance: -
v_gene: TRBV6-5

CDR3nt: TGTGCCAGCAGCGCGGACATCAATTCACCCCTCCACTTT
CDR3aa: CASSADINSPLHF
d_gene: -
j_gene: TRBJ1-6
abundance: -
v_gene: TRBV9

CDR3nt: TGTGCCAGCTCACCACCGGTGGGAGTGGCCTACAATGAGCAGTTCTTC
CDR3aa: CASSPPVGVAYNEQFF
d_gene: -
j_gene: TRBJ2-1
abundance: -
v_gene: TRBV18

CDR3nt: TGTGCCAGTAGACGGGGGATGGAGGCCGGGGAGCTGTTTTTT
CDR3aa: CASRRGMEAGELFF
d_gene: -
j_gene: TRBJ2-2
abundance: -
v_gene: TRBV19

CDR3nt: TGTGCCAGCAGTCCGGGGGACACTGAAGCTTTCTTT
CDR3aa: CASSPGDTEAFF
d_gene: -
j_gene: TRBJ1-1
abundance: -
v_gene: TRBV28

CDR3nt: TGTGCCAGCAGTGAAGTAAGGACTAGCGGGAGGGCCCGGGAGACCCAGTACTTC
CDR3aa: CASSEVRTSGRARETQYF
d_gene: TRBD2
j_gene: TRBJ2-5
abundance: -
v_gene: TRBV2

CDR3nt: TGTGCCAGCAGCTCACGACAGGGACTCACAGATACGCAGTATTTT
CDR3aa: CASSSRQGLTDTQYF
d_gene: -
j_gene: TRBJ2-3
abundance: -
v_gene: TRBV7-2

CDR3nt: TGTGCCAGCAGCCAAGAAGCGCTCCGACTAGCAAAGAACGGTGAGCAGTTCTTC
CDR3aa: CASSQEALRLAKNGEQFF
d_gene: TRBD2
j_gene: TRBJ2-1
abundance: -
v_gene: TRBV3-1/TRBV3-2

CDR3nt: -
CDR3aa: CSVGTGAGVFF
d_gene: -
j_gene: TRBJ1-4
abundance: -
v_gene: TRBV29-1

CDR3nt: TGTGCCTGGATTTCCGGGACAGGGGTCGACGAGCAGTACTTC
CDR3aa: CAWISGTGVDEQYF
d_gene: TRBD1
j_gene: TRBJ2-7
abundance: -
v_gene: TRBV30

CDR3nt: TGTGCCAGCATGTTAGACAGGAGCACAGATACGCAGTATTTT
CDR3aa: CASMLDRSTDTQYF
d_gene: -
j_gene: TRBJ2-3
abundance: -
v_gene: TRBV6-5

CDR3nt: TGTGCCAGTAGCTCGACAGGGGGAAATCAGCCCCAGCATTTT
CDR3aa: CASSSTGGNQPQHF
d_gene: TRBD1
j_gene: TRBJ1-5
abundance: -
v_gene: TRBV19

CDR3nt: TGTGCCAGCAGCCCCCACCGGACTAGCACAGATACGCAGTATTTT
CDR3aa: CASSPHRTSTDTQYF
d_gene: -
j_gene: TRBJ2-3
abundance: -
v_gene: TRBV7-9

CDR3nt: TGTGCCAGCAGCTTAAGCGGACAGCGCTCAGATACGCAGTATTTT
CDR3aa: CASSLSGQRSDTQYF
d_gene: -
j_gene: TRBJ2-3
abundance: -
v_gene: TRBV7-9

CDR3nt: TGCGCCAGCAGCCAAGAGGAGTCGGGGGTTGGAGAGACCCAGTACTTC
CDR3aa: CASSQEESGVGETQYF
d_gene: -
j_gene: TRBJ2-5
abundance: -
v_gene: TRBV4-3